This entry is about one T cell receptor beta chain. What it recognizes is unknown. These data belong to a study of beta chain features in type 1 diabetes. Study-wide results and limits: The similarity of naive, central memory and Treg TCRB repertoires appeared greater among patients than among healthy donors.

As every portion of the isolated RNA was reverse transcribed, the sequencing read expressed TCRB transcripts. Clones were sequenced by immunoSEQ multiplex PCR, and TCRdb holds only the in-frame ones, with some missing. The profile covers 350,000 or so clones, with roughly a fifth appearing a single time and about 0.044% taken by the ten largest. The single heparinised draw taken from each donor contained roughly 110 mL of blood on average. V was clipped by 3 bases and J by 4 bases, with 9 bases between them. Germline CDR1 LNHNV, CDR2 YYDKDF (reference sequence). The CDR3 is 13 amino acids. The TCR sequence derives from a woman between 18 and 29 years old in good health. Sample: naive CD4+ T cells from blood. The gene calls are TRBV15 and TRBJ1-1; no reliable D call. The CDR3 loop is CATSSARSTEAFF. Here the CDR3 DNA reads TGTGCCACCAGCAGTGCAAGGAGCACTGAAGCTTTCTTT.